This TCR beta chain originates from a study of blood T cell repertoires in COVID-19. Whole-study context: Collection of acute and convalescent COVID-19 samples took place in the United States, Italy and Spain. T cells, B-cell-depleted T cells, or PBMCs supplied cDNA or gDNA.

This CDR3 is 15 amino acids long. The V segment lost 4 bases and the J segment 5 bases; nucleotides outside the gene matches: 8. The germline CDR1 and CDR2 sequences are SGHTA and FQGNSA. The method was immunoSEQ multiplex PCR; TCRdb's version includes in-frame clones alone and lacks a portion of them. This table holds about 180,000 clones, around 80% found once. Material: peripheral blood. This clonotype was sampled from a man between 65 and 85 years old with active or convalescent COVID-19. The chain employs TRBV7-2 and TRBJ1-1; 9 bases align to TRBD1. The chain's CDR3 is CASSSTGGWGTEAFF. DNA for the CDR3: TGTGCCAGCAGCTCCACAGGGGGCTGGGGAACTGAAGCTTTCTTT.